This T cell receptor (beta chain) derives from a study of preoperative IRX-2 immunotherapy in early breast cancer. TCRdb's table, derived via immunoSEQ multiplex PCR, lists solely in-frame clones and lacks some. The sample lists more than 3,000 clones; around 66% were seen once. Trimming removed 4 bases from V and 0 bases from J, with 13 bases in between. Per the germline V gene, CDR1 is SGDLS and CDR2 is YYNGEE. This CDR3 has 15 residues. Treatment denoted: preoperative locoregional IRX-2 cytokine immunotherapy. Samples came from a phase Ib trial of preoperative locoregional IRX-2 cytokine immunotherapy.

The J gene is TRBJ1-1, the V gene TRBV9, with no clear D. This receptor was taken from a human donor with breast cancer. Sequenced here: tumor tissue, sampled before IRX-2 immunotherapy. This chain's CDR3 is CASSPQVQMNTEAFF. The CDR3 nucleotides are TGTGCCAGCAGCCCTCAGGTACAGATGAACACTGAAGCTTTCTTT.